The entry below describes one T cell receptor beta chain. Clones were read by immunoSEQ multiplex PCR, and TCRdb kept only the in-frame ones, dropping some. In the table there are tens of thousands of clones, just under 90% of which are singletons. The source of the sample is a study of technical replicates of blood from several donors. The V gene lost 0 bases and the J gene lost 11 bases, with 14 bases spanning the gap. From germline, CDR1 is LGHNA and CDR2 YNFKEQ. This CDR3 is built from 13 residues. Specimen: PBMCs. The rearrangement joins TRBV4-2 to TRBJ2-7; possible D gene TRBD2, 6 bases. This clonotype originated in a human donor in good health. Some clones in this sample may be carry-over from other donors' samples. The CDR3 loop is CASSQDRPTREYF. The CDR3 DNA reads as TGTGCCAGCAGCCAAGATCGACCGACTAGAGAGTACTTC.